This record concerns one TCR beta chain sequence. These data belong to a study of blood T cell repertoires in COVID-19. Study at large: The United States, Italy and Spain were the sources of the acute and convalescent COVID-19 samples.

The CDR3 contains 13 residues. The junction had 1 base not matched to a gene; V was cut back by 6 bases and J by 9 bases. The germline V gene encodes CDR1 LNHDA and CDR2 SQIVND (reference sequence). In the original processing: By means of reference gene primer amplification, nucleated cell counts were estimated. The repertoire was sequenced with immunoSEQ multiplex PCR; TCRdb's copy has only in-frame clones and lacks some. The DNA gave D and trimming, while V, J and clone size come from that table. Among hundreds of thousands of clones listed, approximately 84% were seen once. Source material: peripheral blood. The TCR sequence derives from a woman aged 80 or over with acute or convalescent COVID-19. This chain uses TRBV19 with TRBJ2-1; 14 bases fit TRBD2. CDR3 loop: CASRTSGRGEQFF. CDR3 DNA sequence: TGTGCCAGTAGGACTAGCGGGAGGGGTGAGCAGTTCTTC. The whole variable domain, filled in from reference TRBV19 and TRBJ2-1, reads DGGITQSPKYLFRKEGQNVTLSCEQNLNHDAMYWYRQDPGQGLRLIYYSQIVNDFQKGDIAEGYSVSREKKESFPLTVTSAQKNPTAFYLCASRTSGRGEQFFGPGTRLTVL.